The 24 T cell receptor beta chains presented below share a single source sample, sequenced in a study of T cell repertoires in cytomegalovirus infection. TCRdb recomputed calls from the reads with MiXCR, one row per CDR3 protein. Seen here are 75,000 to 95,000 distinct CDR3 sequences, approximately 45% observed once, and the top ten hold more than 85%. These receptors' antigens are unknown. Here the sequenced sample was CD8+ T cells from cultured PBMCs, taken from culture after CMV antigen stimulation. All receptors derive from a human donor in good health (CMV status not recorded). Some clones in this sample may be carry-over from other donors' samples.

J is TRBJ2-6 and V is TRBV7-8; perhaps D is TRBD1 or TRBD2 (5 bases each). CDR3 length: 19 amino acids. Deletions cut 2 bases from V and 1 base from J, with 18 bases between. Looked up from germline, CDR1 is SGHVS and CDR2 is FQNEAQ. The DNA for the CDR3 is TGTGCCAGCAGCTTAAGTTCCGGGACCGCAAGTTCTGGGGCCAACGTCCTGACTTTC. Protein sequence: CASSLSSGTASSGANVLTF.

The chain combines TRBV28 with TRBJ1-2, with 7 bases aligning to TRBD1. J lost 5 bases, V lost 5 bases, and 5 bases had no gene match. Germline V gives CDR1 MDHEN, CDR2 SYDVKM. CDR3 size: 13 residues. The CDR3 bases are TGTGCCAGCAGTCCGTCGGGACAGTATGGCTACACCTTC. As protein: CASSPSGQYGYTF.

The V call is TRBV7-9, the J call TRBJ2-1; D perhaps matches TRBD1 (6 bases). The germline CDR1 and CDR2 sequences are SEHNR and FQNEAQ (reference sequence). The V gene lost 9 bases and the J gene lost 10 bases, with 13 bases spanning the gap. The CDR3 is made up of 11 amino acids. The CDR3 nucleotides are TGTGCCAGGGGATCCGGACAGGAGCAGTTCTTC. It encodes CARGSGQEQFF.

The chain uses TRBV6-5 and TRBJ2-5; TRBD2 matches at 10 bases. Germline assignment: CDR1 MNHEY and CDR2 SVGAGI. V trimming: 2 bases; J trimming: 5 bases; junction bases outside the gene matches: 5. CDR3 size: 15 residues. The CDR3 DNA reads TGTGCCAGCAGTTACGGGCGACTAGCGGGCGAGACCCAGTACTTC. Protein product: CASSYGRLAGETQYF.

This clonotype was counted a single time. The J gene is TRBJ2-2, the V gene TRBV4-1; D is ambiguous. Germline V lookup: CDR1 MGHRA, CDR2 YSYEKL. The length of the CDR3 is 13 residues. V lost 4 bases and J lost 6, with 9 bases in between. CDR3 protein: CASSPPLAGELFF. The DNA of the CDR3 is TGCGCCAGCAGCCCGCCGTTGGCCGGGGAGCTGTTTTTT.

This sequence joins TRBV6-5 and TRBJ2-3, with TRBD2 matching 12 bases. The ends lost 0 bases at V and 2 bases at J; junction bases unmatched: 6. The V gene's germline CDR1 is MNHEY and CDR2 SVGAGI. The CDR3 covers 18 residues. The CDR3: CASSYSELAGGDTDTQYF. The CDR3 region has the DNA TGTGCCAGCAGTTACTCAGAACTAGCGGGGGGTGACACAGATACGCAGTATTTT.

At least ten counts were recorded for this clonotype. The chain uses TRBV6-5 and TRBJ2-1, with 7 bases identical to TRBD1. J was trimmed by 5 bases and V by 6 bases; bases with no gene match: 13. The CDR3 totals 16 residues. The V gene's germline CDR1 is MNHEY and CDR2 SVGAGI. The CDR3 DNA follows: TGTGCCAGCAGACACAAGAAACAGGGGATGGACAATGAGCAGTTCTTC. It translates to CASRHKKQGMDNEQFF.

There are a few counts of this clonotype. The CDR3 spells CASGLVPPTGPYYGYTF. DNA for the CDR3: TGTGCTAGTGGTTTGGTACCCCCGACAGGGCCCTACTATGGCTACACCTTC. This chain connects TRBV12-5 to TRBJ1-2, with TRBD1 identical over 7 bases. With V trimmed by 0 bases and J by 3 bases, 10 bases remained unmatched. This CDR3 has 17 residues. Looked up from germline, CDR1 is LGHNT and CDR2 is FRNRAP.

There are a few counts of this clonotype. The rearrangement joins TRBV10-3 to TRBJ2-7, with D unclear. Germline lookup yields CDR1 ENHRY and CDR2 SYGVKD. With 7 bases removed from V and 1 base from J, the gap between germline ends came to 8 bases. The CDR3 loop spans 12 amino acids. CDR3 in amino acids: CAITDGSYEQYF. CDR3 nucleotide sequence: TGTGCCATCACTGACGGGTCCTACGAGCAGTACTTC.

The rearrangement uses TRBV27 and TRBJ1-1; 7 nucleotides agree with TRBD1. There are 14 residues in the CDR3. Germline V lookup: CDR1 MNHEY, CDR2 SMNVEV (reference sequence). V trimming: 4 bases; J trimming: 4 bases; junction bases outside the gene matches: 6. The CDR3 is CASSYRGLGTEAFF. The CDR3 region has the DNA TGTGCCAGCAGTTACAGGGGACTGGGCACTGAAGCTTTCTTT.

This clonotype was detected a few times. The chain combines TRBV7-2 with TRBJ2-1; TRBD2 is a possible D gene (6 bases). Trimming took off 5 bases at V and 3 bases at J, with 14 bases between the two ends. The CDR3 spans 15 residues. CDR1 and CDR2 (germline): SGHTA, FQGNSA. The CDR3 region is CASSLGTLGYNEQFF. CDR3 DNA sequence: TGTGCCAGCAGCCTCGGGACTCTTGGCTACAATGAGCAGTTCTTC.

V gene TRBV27 combines with J gene TRBJ1-2; a weak D match, TRBD1 (5 bases). The CDR3 has 12 amino acids. V lost 5 bases, J lost 14 bases, and 18 bases lay in between. Germline V gives CDR1 MNHEY, CDR2 SMNVEV (reference sequence). The CDR3: CASSLTGDRATF. In DNA form, the CDR3 reads TGTGCCAGCAGTCTCACCGGGGACCGGGCAACCTTC.

This clonotype was observed at least ten times. The chain recombines TRBV9 with TRBJ1-1; D gene unclear. Germline V gene sequence: CDR1 SGDLS, CDR2 YYNGEE. The CDR3 sequence is 16 residues long. The V gene lost 0 bases and the J gene lost 2 bases, with 14 bases spanning the gap. CDR3 bases: TGTGCCAGCAGCGTAGACTTTCGGGGAACAAACACTGAAGCTTTCTTT. Protein: CASSVDFRGTNTEAFF.

The V and J genes are TRBV7-9 and TRBJ1-2; 7 positions match TRBD1. Germline assignment: CDR1 SEHNR and CDR2 FQNEAQ (reference sequence). The V and J ends lost 5 bases and 2 bases, in that order; junction bases with no gene match: 14. The CDR3 covers 17 residues. The CDR3 DNA sequence: TGTGCCAGCAGCACTAGCCCCCGGGACAGAGAAAACTATGGCTACACCTTC. It encodes CASSTSPRDRENYGYTF. The full variable domain, with the rest looked up from reference TRBV7-9 and TRBJ1-2, is DTGVSQNPRHKITKRGQNVTFRCDPISEHNRLYWYRQTLGQGPEFLTYFQNEAQLEKSRLLSDRFSAERPKGSFSTLEIQRTEQGDSAMYLCASSTSPRDRENYGYTFGSGTRLTVV.

This clonotype was found a few times. The V gene is TRBV6-5, the J gene TRBJ2-1, with D maybe TRBD1 (5 bases). CDR1 and CDR2 from the germline V gene are MNHEY and SVGAGI. The CDR3 spans 13 residues. With 6 bases removed from V and 8 bases from J, the gap between germline ends came to 14 bases. The CDR3 region is CASSYSGSDEQFF. CDR3 coding DNA: TGTGCCAGCAGCTATTCAGGGTCCGATGAGCAGTTCTTC.

This rearrangement joins TRBV28 to TRBJ2-2, with 8 bases matching TRBD2. Looked up from germline, CDR1 is MDHEN and CDR2 is SYDVKM. Trimming took 7 bases from V and 7 from J; bases not matched to a gene: 8. The length of the CDR3 is 14 residues. CDR3 sequence reads: CASTFAGGDGELFF. The CDR3 DNA reads as TGTGCCAGCACCTTCGCCGGGGGGGACGGGGAGCTGTTTTTT.

V is TRBV7-9 and J is TRBJ1-4; no firm D call. CDR3 length: 16 amino acids. Trimming stripped 4 bases from V and 3 bases from J, with 15 bases between. Per the germline V gene, CDR1 is SEHNR and CDR2 is FQNEAQ (reference sequence). CDR3 loop: CASSSAQVVANEKLFF. In DNA form, the CDR3 reads TGTGCCAGCAGCTCTGCTCAGGTTGTGGCTAATGAAAAACTGTTTTTT.

The chain is built from TRBV28 and TRBJ2-1; D may be TRBD1 (6 bases). V was trimmed by 6 bases and J by 12 bases, leaving 18 bases between them. CDR1 and CDR2 from the germline V gene are MDHEN and SYDVKM. The CDR3 is made up of 13 amino acids. CDR3 sequence reads: CASRLRVQGWQFF. The DNA of the CDR3 is TGTGCCAGCAGACTCCGAGTACAGGGCTGGCAGTTCTTC. Filled out from reference TRBV28 and TRBJ2-1, the complete variable domain reads DVKVTQSSRYLVKRTGEKVFLECVQDMDHENMFWYRQDPGLGLRLIYFSYDVKMKEKGDIPEGYSVSREKKERFSLILESASTNQTSMYLCASRLRVQGWQFFGPGTRLTVL.

V is TRBV7-9 and J is TRBJ2-5, with a tentative D call TRBD1 (5 bases). The CDR3 contains 13 residues. Germline CDR1 SEHNR, CDR2 FQNEAQ (reference sequence). Trimming removed 6 bases from V and 1 base from J, with 9 bases in between. The CDR3 loop is CASRAGLQETQYF. CDR3 in DNA: TGTGCCAGCAGGGCAGGGCTCCAAGAGACCCAGTACTTC.

DNA of the CDR3: TGTGCCAGCAGCTTAGGGCAGGGCTACAATGAGCAGTTCTTC. It codes for CASSLGQGYNEQFF. This sequence joins TRBV11-3 and TRBJ2-1, with D tentatively TRBD1 (5 bases). There are 14 residues in the CDR3. V shed 1 base and J shed 3 bases, with 7 bases lying between them. From germline, CDR1 is SGHNT and CDR2 YENEEA.

This sequence joins TRBV18 and TRBJ1-5; 8 nucleotides match TRBD1. V gave up 4 bases and J gave up 6 bases; unmatched junction bases: 8. The germline V gene encodes CDR1 KGHSH and CDR2 LQKENI. This CDR3 is 15 amino acids long. This CDR3 reads CASSRARDRTQPQHF. The CDR3 nucleotides read TGTGCCAGCTCACGGGCCCGGGACAGGACTCAGCCCCAGCATTTT. The full variable domain, rest sourced from reference TRBV18 and TRBJ1-5, is NAGVMQNPRHLVRRRGQEARLRCSPMKGHSHVYWYRQLPEEGLKFMVYLQKENIIDESGMPKERFSAEFPKEGPSILRIQQVVRGDSAAYFCASSRARDRTQPQHFGDGTRLSIL.

This chain connects TRBV7-8 to TRBJ2-5, with a possible D match to TRBD2 (6 bases). Trimming left V 1 base short and J 2 bases short, with 20 bases between. The germline V gene encodes CDR1 SGHVS and CDR2 FQNEAQ. The CDR3 runs to 18 residues. CDR3 sequence (DNA): TGTGCCAGCAGCTTAGGGGACCGAATTGCGGGGCCACAAGAGACCCAGTACTTC. It specifies CASSLGDRIAGPQETQYF.

The chain is built from TRBV12-3 or TRBV12-4 and TRBJ1-1, with a possible D match to TRBD1 (5 bases). The CDR3 runs 13 residues. V lost 7 bases to trimming and J lost 4 bases, with 13 bases between them. In DNA form, the CDR3 reads TGTGCCAGCACCAGGGCAAGGGGCACTGAAGCTTTCTTT. Its translation is CASTRARGTEAFF.

CDR3 sequence (DNA): TGCAGTGCACCGGACAGGCCTTATGAAGCTTTCTTT. The encoded protein is CSAPDRPYEAFF. The chain couples TRBV20-1 to TRBJ1-1; 7 bases are a match to TRBD1. This CDR3 comprises 12 residues. Looked up from germline, CDR1 is DFQATT and CDR2 is SNEGSKA (reference sequence). Trimming took 6 bases from V and 7 from J; bases not matched to a gene: 8.